This T cell receptor beta chain stems from a study of OX40 agonist ivuxolimab in advanced cancers. At the level of the study: More than 35% of patients had received prior checkpoint inhibitor therapy.

This table comes from immunoSEQ multiplex PCR, and its TCRdb copy is limited to in-frame clones, with some not included. The profile shows fewer than 100,000 clones, roughly 87% of them singletons. CDR1 is SGHRS and CDR2 is YFSETQ in the germline V gene. V gave up 4 bases and J gave up 3 bases; unmatched junction bases: 7. CDR3 length equals 17 residues. The rearrangement joins TRBV5-1 to TRBJ2-3; TRBD2 matches at 14 bases. The starting material was CD4+ or CD8+ T cells sorted from blood, obtained in a trial of the OX40 agonist ivuxolimab. The TCR sequence derives from an adult with an advanced solid tumor such as melanoma, head and neck, liver or kidney cancer. The CDR3 DNA reads TGCGCCAGCAGCCAAGGGACTAGCGGGGGTGGTACAGATACGCAGTATTTT. Its protein is CASSQGTSGGGTDTQYF.